The clone carrying this TCR beta chain was found a few times. This sample is drawn from a study of T cells of healthy individuals. TCRdb recomputed calls from the 5' RACE reads with MiXCR, one row per CDR3 protein. The table records some 69,000 distinct CDR3 sequences, 15% to 20% of them present only once. The CDR3 runs to 15 residues. Per the germline V gene, CDR1 is MNHEY and CDR2 is SVGEGT. V dropped 8 bases and J dropped 3; count of bases not matched to a gene: 13. The chain couples TRBV6-2 or TRBV6-3 to TRBJ2-7, with 7 bases aligning to TRBD2. The sequence was obtained from a human donor in good health. The chain's CDR3 is CASARQGAGNYEQYF. DNA of the CDR3: TGTGCCAGCGCCCGTCAGGGAGCGGGAAACTACGAGCAGTACTTC.